The TCR beta chain under discussion was sequenced for a study of CD8 T cells in ankylosing spondylitis. Study results and caveats: Peripheral blood held disease-linked clones only at relatively low frequency, and these were CD8+. In the blood and synovial fluid of reactive arthritis, some motif variants had been previously reported. There was reportedly significant enrichment of clones that were disease-linked in matched ankylosing spondylitis synovial fluid. Characteristic of ankylosing spondylitis blood, it appeared, was a TCR beta motif comprising roughly 8 highly homologous variants.

The CDR3 spans 13 residues. Per germline, CDR1 MNHEY and CDR2 SMNVEV (reference sequence). The V and J ends lost 7 bases and 3 bases, in that order; junction bases with no gene match: 4. Making use of molecular barcodes, quantitative 5'-RACE generated TCR beta libraries. TCRdb reanalysed the 5' RACE reads using MiXCR and keeps one entry per CDR3 protein. This sample yields 700,000 to 850,000 distinct CDR3 sequences, of which 10% to 15% are seen a single time; 0.51% belongs to the top ten. In the case of this clonotype: Its cognate antigen is unknown.

The receptor comes from a male donor with ankylosing spondylitis. The specimen sequenced was blood, either unsorted or a sorted T cell fraction (not recorded which). The chain uses TRBV27 and TRBJ2-7, with TRBD1 identical over 9 bases. CDR3 coding DNA: TGTGCCAGCAAGGGGACAGGGTACTACGAGCAGTACTTC. It yields the protein CASKGTGYYEQYF.